This T cell receptor (beta chain) is drawn from a study of a mutant IDH1 vaccine in newly diagnosed glioma. Whole-study context: Sex distribution of treated patients was about 62% male and around 40% female; mean age was about 40 years. Former treatment meant radiotherapy, temozolomide, or both; the majority had gotten both. The V12 visit happened in week 35, and the V13 visit happened in week 47. Broader study findings: Apparently unrelated to pseudoprogression were changes in the top peripheral T cell clonotypes.

This clone was observed a single time. Its antigen remains unknown. The repertoire was sequenced with immunoSEQ multiplex PCR; TCRdb's copy has only in-frame clones and lacks some. The sample records about 46,000 clones, 84% being singletons. Germline assignment: CDR1 SGHKS and CDR2 YYEKEE (reference sequence). This CDR3 comprises 19 residues. V was pared by 0 bases and J by 0 bases, with 6 bases of the junction left unmatched. Time point here: week 47, end of study. Doses consisted of 300 ug of mutant IDH1 20-mer peptide each, paired with topical imiquimod. The sequencing here drew on PBMCs, taken from a glioma patient whose treatment included an IDH1 peptide vaccine. The chain uses TRBV5-5 and TRBJ2-3, with TRBD2 matching over 14 bases. The source is a woman in her thirties with glioma. Some clones in this sample may be carry-over from other donors' samples. The CDR3 reads CASSLGLAGGPSSTDTQYF. CDR3 sequence (DNA): TGTGCCAGCAGCTTGGGACTAGCGGGAGGGCCGTCTAGCACAGATACGCAGTATTTT.